This entry features one TCR beta chain sequence. Its antigen is currently not known. Base qualities are not recorded, but no much larger clone differs from it by a single base. TCRbeta CDR3 regions were amplified from genomic DNA using the immunoSEQ Assay, a bias-controlled multiplex PCR. The study's processing was this. Within the assay, amplification of reference gene primers was used to estimate how many nucleated cells each sample contained. Sequence reads were collapsed and filtered to measure the absolute abundance of every unique TCRbeta CDR3 rearrangement. For each sample, productive Simpson clonality was calculated by taking the square root of Simpson's diversity index across productive rearrangements. TCRdb holds this immuneACCESS table with in-frame rearrangements only. Some clones are missing; in checked studies, unresolved V genes explain under half, and the rest has no known cause. D and trimming were read from the DNA, whereas the V and J calls and clone size are those reported in that table. This sample comprises about 52,000 clones, under 85% of them detected only once. Of the sample, about 7.3% is held by the ten largest clones.

These data come from a study of blood T cell repertoires in COVID-19 (dated by TCRdb to the early 2020s). Looking at the study overall: Collaborator samples came from the United States, Italy and Spain and covered acute and convalescent phases of COVID-19. The dataset comprised deeply sampled blood TCRbeta repertoires from subjects exposed to, actively infected with, or recovered from COVID-19. Samples were obtained from the ongoing ImmuneRACE study (first 160 participants) and from about 1,300 subjects provided by 6 global collaborators. The repertoires were released in a freely available public database intended as a resource for research on the immune response to SARS-CoV-2. The material from the prospective study consisted of cDNA or gDNA derived from T cells, B-cell-depleted T cells, or PBMCs. A de-identified subject ID, COVID-19 status, age in years and sex were almost always included in the sample metadata. Where available, HLA class I and class II types were obtained from metadata supplied by the sample provider rather than from assay-based typing. General study outcomes and caveats: Clinical and demographic metadata were provided uncurated, with the amount varying by source and participant.

Collaborating institutions collected whole blood in K2EDTA tubes following their own protocols. Collaborator samples were shipped for TCRbeta analysis as frozen whole blood, isolated PBMCs, or DNA extracted from either sample type. The sample was peripheral blood. This clonotype was obtained from a man aged 70 or older with active COVID-19.

The CDR3 corresponds to CASRQGPNTEAFF. The DNA sequence is as follows: TGTGCCAGCAGGCAGGGGCCGAACACTGAAGCTTTCTTT. The sequence is built from TRBV7-3 and TRBJ1-1; possibly the D gene is TRBD1, per 6 matching bases. CDR3 length: 13 amino acids, cysteine to phenylalanine. Kept here is only the CDR3 DNA, which spans 39 bases and is read in frame from base 1. From the germline V gene, CDR1 is SGHTA and CDR2 is FQGTGA. The trim is 6 bases for V and 1 base for J, with a gap of 9 bases between the germline ends.